This TCR beta chain is drawn from a study of CD8 T cells in Susac syndrome. Germline V gives CDR1 SNHLY, CDR2 FYNNEI. The V and J ends lost 6 bases and 7 bases, in that order; junction bases with no gene match: 18. CDR3 length: 17 amino acids. About 0.5 to 1 ug RNA was reverse transcribed with random hexamers. By means of immunoSEQ multiplex PCR, TCR beta CDR3 spanning 54 Vbeta and 13 Jbeta underwent amplification. TCRdb passed the immunoSEQ multiplex PCR reads through MiXCR, listing each CDR3 protein once. Of hundreds of thousands of distinct CDR3 sequences listed, about 88% are singletons. From blood CD8+ and CD4+ T cells, TCR beta sequences were generated.

The V gene is TRBV2, the J gene TRBJ2-1, with 7 nucleotides matching TRBD1. This TCR came from a human donor with multiple sclerosis. Sequenced sample: CD8+ T cells from PBMCs. As DNA, the CDR3 is TGTGCCAGCAGCCCCGAGGGGGACAGTGGGGCGTGGAATGAGCAGTTCTTC. Translating gives CASSPEGDSGAWNEQFF.